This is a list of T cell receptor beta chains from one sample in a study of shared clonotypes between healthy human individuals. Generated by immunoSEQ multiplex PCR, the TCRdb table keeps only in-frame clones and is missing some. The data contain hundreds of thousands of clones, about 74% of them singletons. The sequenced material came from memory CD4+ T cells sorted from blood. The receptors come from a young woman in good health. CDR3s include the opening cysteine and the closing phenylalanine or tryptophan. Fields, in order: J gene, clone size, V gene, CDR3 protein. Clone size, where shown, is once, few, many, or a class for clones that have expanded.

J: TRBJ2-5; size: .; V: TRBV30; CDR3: CAWSTQGTETQYF
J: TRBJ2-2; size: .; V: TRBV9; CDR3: CASSRQGINTGELFF
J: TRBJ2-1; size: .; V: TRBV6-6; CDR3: CASSLTSGTNNEQFF
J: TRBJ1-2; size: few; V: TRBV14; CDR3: CASSKQGGYGYTF
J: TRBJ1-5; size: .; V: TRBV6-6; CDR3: CASSRDRASNQPQHF
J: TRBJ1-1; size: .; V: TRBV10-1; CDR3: CASSGQAQAGAFF
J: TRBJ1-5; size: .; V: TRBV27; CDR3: CASSPGDGHQPQHF
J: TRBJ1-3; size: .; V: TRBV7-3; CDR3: CASSLRAGGTGNTIYF
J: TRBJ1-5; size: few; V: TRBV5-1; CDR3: CASSLDGVSGNQPQHF
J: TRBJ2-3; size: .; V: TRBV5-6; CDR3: CASSLTGGHTDTQYF
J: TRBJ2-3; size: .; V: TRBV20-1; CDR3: CSAPQGDTQYF
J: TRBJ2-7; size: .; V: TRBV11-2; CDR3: CASSVTTGVEQYF
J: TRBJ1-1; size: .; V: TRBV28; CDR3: CASNFGHFEAFF
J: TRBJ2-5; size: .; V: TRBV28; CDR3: CASRISGSKTQYF
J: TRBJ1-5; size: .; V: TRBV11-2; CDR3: CASSAGGVNQPQHF
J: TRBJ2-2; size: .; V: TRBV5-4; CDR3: CASSLPGTTPGELFF
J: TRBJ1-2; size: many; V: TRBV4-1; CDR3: CASSQETAMGYGYTF
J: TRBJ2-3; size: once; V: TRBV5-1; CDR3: CASWAGLATDTQYF
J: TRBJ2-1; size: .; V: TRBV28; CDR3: CASSPPLGSYSYNEQFF
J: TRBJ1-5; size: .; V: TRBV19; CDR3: CATMDRWGNQPQHF
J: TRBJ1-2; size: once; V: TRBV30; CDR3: CAWNLDGSRDYGYTF
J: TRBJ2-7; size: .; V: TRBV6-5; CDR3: CASSQDRGRAYEQYF
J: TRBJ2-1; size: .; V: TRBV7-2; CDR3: CASSFPGTSGRWFF
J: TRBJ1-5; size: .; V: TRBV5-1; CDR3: CASPPDRYNQPQHF
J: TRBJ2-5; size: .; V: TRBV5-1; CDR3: CASSLYGGRETQYF
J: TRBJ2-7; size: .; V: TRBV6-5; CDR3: CASAQGYEQYF
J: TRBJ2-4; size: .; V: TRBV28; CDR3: CASSSVAKNIQYF
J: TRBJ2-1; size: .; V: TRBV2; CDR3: CASSPINEQFF
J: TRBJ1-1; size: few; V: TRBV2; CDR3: CASSDPGTEAFF